The clone carrying this T cell receptor beta chain showed up just a few times. Antigen unknown. This specimen comes from a study of T cell repertoires in cytomegalovirus infection. Study details: Indications of both CMV infection and matching HLA type were provided by public TCR beta signatures. Study-level results: HLA-C-restricted CMV clonotypes gave the most frequent clonotype in two of eight donors. Carriage of CMV together with the relevant HLA was identifiable through cumulative public TCR beta family frequency.

The V and J ends lost 0 bases and 5 bases, in that order; junction bases with no gene match: 9. Germline V lookup: CDR1 LGHNA, CDR2 YNFKEQ. The CDR3 contains 17 residues. In TCRdb, the reads were re-called with MiXCR into one record per CDR3 protein. The sample holds approximately 550,000 distinct CDR3 sequences, about 15% seen once. The J gene is TRBJ2-3, the V gene TRBV4-2; 9 bases agree with TRBD2. The sequencing input was CD8+ T cells from PBMCs. The TCR comes from a human donor in good health (CMV status not recorded). Some clones in this sample may be carry-over from other donors' samples. CDR3 bases: TGTGCCAGCAGCCAAGATCGGTCTAGCGGGACCAGAGATACGCAGTATTTT. Its translation is CASSQDRSSGTRDTQYF.